The 15 T cell receptor beta chains listed next were all sequenced from one sample in a study of CD8 T cells in Susac syndrome (dated by TCRdb to 2018 to 2020). The library came from the immunoSEQ multiplex PCR assay. RNA was extracted using the RNeasy kit, and about 0.45 to 1 microgram was reverse transcribed with random hexamers. TCRdb reanalyzed the raw reads on its own, using fastp at Q25 for trimming and MiXCR for clone calling, and kept in-frame beta chains. Rows with a matching CDR3 protein are joined into one entry that keeps the most common DNA and genes. The sample table lists roughly 190,000 distinct CDR3 sequences, around 96% of them with a count of one. The ten largest account for 0.08% to 0.11% of the sample. The sequencing sample was made of CD4+ T cells from PBMCs. The receptors stem from a human donor in good health.

V gene TRBV28 combines with J gene TRBJ1-5; 9 positions match TRBD1. CDR3 length: 13 residues. Looked up from germline, CDR1 is MDHEN and CDR2 is SYDVKM. With 5 bases clipped from V and 9 bases from J, the junction kept 5 bases outside the gene matches. The CDR3 loop reads CASSRDRDRPQHF. CDR3 DNA: TGTGCCAGCAGTAGGGACAGGGATCGGCCCCAGCATTTT.

The rearrangement uses TRBV11-3 and TRBJ2-7, with 8 bases identical to TRBD1. CDR3 size: 15 residues. The germline CDR1 and CDR2 sequences are SGHNT and YENEEA. With 5 bases clipped from V and 3 bases from J, the junction kept 9 bases outside the gene matches. The CDR3 nucleotides read TGTGCCAGCAGCCCAGGACAGGGACCGATCTACGAGCAGTACTTC. Encoded protein: CASSPGQGPIYEQYF. Variable domain in full (rest from reference TRBV11-3 and TRBJ2-7): EAGVVQSPRYKIIEKKQPVAFWCNPISGHNTLYWYLQNLGQGPELLIRYENEEAVDDSQLPKDRFSAERLKGVDSTLKIQPAELGDSAVYLCASSPGQGPIYEQYFGPGTRLTVT.

Remarks on this clonotype: The junction does not match germline at one end; this may be a read error. The gene calls are TRBV20-1 and TRBJ2-4; TRBD1 might be the D (6 bases). The CDR3 runs to 16 residues. Per germline, CDR1 DFQATT and CDR2 SNEGSKA (reference sequence). The CDR3 DNA reads as TGCAGTGCCAGAGGGCAGGTGGGGGCGGCCAAAAACATTCAGTACTTC. It translates to CSARGQVGAAKNIQYF.

The chain links TRBV15 to TRBJ1-2, with 10 bases fitting TRBD1. CDR3 size: 16 residues. Germline assignment: CDR1 LNHNV and CDR2 YYDKDF (reference sequence). V was clipped by 0 bases and J by 8 bases; unmatched bases: 9. CDR3 sequence (DNA): TGTGCCACCAGCAGAGAATACCGGGACAGGGGATCGGGCTACACCTTC. Translated, it gives CATSREYRDRGSGYTF.

This chain's CDR3 is CASSLWSGDEQFF. DNA for the CDR3: TGTGCCAGCAGTTTATGGTCTGGGGATGAGCAGTTCTTC. J is TRBJ2-1 and V is TRBV28; no clear D gene. CDR3 length: 13 amino acids. With 0 bases removed from V and 8 bases from J, the gap between germline ends came to 8 bases. Germline V gene sequence: CDR1 MDHEN, CDR2 SYDVKM.

The chain uses TRBV29-1 and TRBJ2-3; TRBD2 might be the D (5 bases). The CDR3 is 13 amino acids. From germline, CDR1 is SQVTM and CDR2 ANQGSEA. The ends were cut back, 3 bases at V and 5 bases at J, with 12 bases in the middle. The CDR3 DNA sequence: TGCAGCGTTGATGTGCTAGCCGGAGATACGCAGTATTTT. Protein product: CSVDVLAGDTQYF.

This chain uses TRBV15 with TRBJ2-5; D call uncertain. The CDR3 spans 15 residues. The germline V gene has CDR1 LNHNV and CDR2 YYDKDF (reference sequence). V was clipped by 0 bases and J by 5 bases, with 13 bases between them. The CDR3 is CATSRDPGVWETQYF. CDR3 in DNA: TGTGCCACCAGCAGAGATCCCGGAGTCTGGGAGACCCAGTACTTC.

This sequence joins TRBV27 and TRBJ2-3, with 12 bases identical to TRBD2. The length of the CDR3 is 15 residues. CDR1 and CDR2 (germline): MNHEY, SMNVEV (reference sequence). Germline trimming cut 6 bases from V and 8 bases from J; bases unmatched to any gene: 9. In DNA form, the CDR3 reads TGTGCCAGCAGACGGACTAGCGGGACCCCGGGTACGCAGTATTTT. It yields the protein CASRRTSGTPGTQYF.

This clonotype was seen just once. This chain joins TRBV4-2 and TRBJ2-7; D possibly corresponds to TRBD2 (5 bases). Germline CDR1 reads LGHNA; CDR2 reads YNFKEQ. The CDR3 sequence is 15 residues long. V lost 3 bases to trimming and J lost 11 bases, with 23 bases between them. CDR3 DNA: TGTGCCAGCAGCCATGAAAGAGGGAAAGGCGATTTCGAGTACTTC. This gives the protein CASSHERGKGDFEYF.

This chain uses TRBV19 with TRBJ2-2; D is perhaps TRBD2 (6 bases). CDR1 is LNHDA and CDR2 is SQIVND in the germline V gene (reference sequence). Trimming took off 6 bases at V and 7 bases at J, with 15 bases between the two ends. The CDR3 has 14 amino acids. CDR3 sequence (DNA): TGTGCCAGTAGGGAGGGGACCTACGGCGGGGAGCTGTTTTTT. Translating gives CASREGTYGGELFF.

In this sample, this clonotype turned up a few times. V and J are TRBV20-1 and TRBJ2-7; D might be TRBD2 (6 bases). Germline V CDR1 and CDR2: DFQATT, SNEGSKA (reference sequence). This CDR3 has 12 residues. V dropped 1 base and J dropped 3 bases, with 7 bases sitting between them. As DNA, the CDR3 is TGCAGTGCTAGAGGTAGCGGCTACGAGCAGTACTTC. It yields the protein CSARGSGYEQYF.

This rearrangement joins TRBV15 to TRBJ2-1; 13 bases line up with TRBD2. Losses at the gene ends were 0 bases for V and 7 bases for J; bases not matched to a gene: 9. CDR1 and CDR2 (germline): LNHNV, YYDKDF (reference sequence). This CDR3 spans 18 amino acids. The CDR3 is CATSRETRTSGRGNEQFF. Here the CDR3 DNA reads TGTGCCACCAGCAGAGAGACCCGGACTAGCGGGAGAGGAAATGAGCAGTTCTTC.

The gene calls are TRBV4-2 and TRBJ2-5; D remains ambiguous. The germline V gene has CDR1 LGHNA and CDR2 YNFKEQ. This CDR3 is 13 amino acids long. Trimming pared 4 bases from V and 2 bases from J, leaving 8 bases between. CDR3: CASSPLGQETQYF. CDR3 DNA: TGTGCCAGCAGCCCCCTCGGACAAGAGACCCAGTACTTC.

The gene calls are TRBV23-1 and TRBJ2-2; D gene ambiguous. TRBV23-1 is flagged as an ORF with uncertain function. V was pared by 1 base and J by 4 bases, with 1 base between. This CDR3 is 12 amino acids long. The CDR3 region has the DNA TGCGCCAGCAGTCAATTCACCGGGGAGCTGTTTTTT. It encodes CASSQFTGELFF.

CDR3 loop: CASSLRIQIGYTF. CDR3 sequence (DNA): TGTGCCAGCAGTTTGAGGATCCAGATTGGCTACACCTTC. The chain is built from TRBV5-6 and TRBJ1-2; D remains ambiguous. The CDR3 contains 13 residues. The germline V and J ends were trimmed by 5 bases and 7 bases, with 15 bases remaining between them. Germline CDR1 is SGHDT and CDR2 is YYEEEE.